Listed here are 14 T cell receptor beta chains from one sample, sequenced in a study of T-cell memory formation after mild COVID-19. TCRdb redid the calling of the 5' RACE reads with MiXCR, one entry per CDR3 protein. The sample lists a few hundred thousand distinct CDR3 sequences; roughly a quarter were seen once. The sample was PBMCs or a T cell subset sorted from them (not recorded which). The receptors were gathered from an adult woman who had mild COVID-19 (a few samples of this study predate the infection). Cell type and time point are not known.

The table lists this clonotype with a few counts. This chain links TRBV12-3 or TRBV12-4 with TRBJ2-7, with D possibly being TRBD2 (5 bases). The CDR3 consists of 16 residues. Trimming removed 2 bases from V and 2 bases from J, with 16 bases in between. The CDR3 region is CASSLRRGQLAYEQYF. The CDR3, as DNA: TGTGCCAGCAGTTTACGAAGAGGGCAGCTAGCCTACGAGCAGTACTTC.

This clonotype was counted a few times. The chain carries TRBV12-3 or TRBV12-4 and TRBJ2-2; no clear D gene. The V gene lost 6 bases and the J gene lost 0 bases, with 8 bases spanning the gap. The CDR3 consists of 14 residues. The CDR3 loop reads CASRQIANTGELFF. The CDR3 nucleotides read TGTGCCAGCAGGCAGATTGCGAACACCGGGGAGCTGTTTTTT.

A few counts support this clonotype. V gene TRBV6-2 or TRBV6-3 combines with J gene TRBJ2-7; unclear D gene. In germline, CDR1 is MNHEY, CDR2 SVGEGT. This CDR3 is 12 amino acids long. V gave up 6 bases and J gave up 1 base, with 7 bases separating them. The CDR3, as DNA: TGTGCCAGCAGCAAACAGTCCTACGAGCAGTACTTC. Amino acid sequence: CASSKQSYEQYF.

The V and J genes are TRBV2 and TRBJ2-5; TRBD2 is a possible D gene (5 bases). The length of the CDR3 is 13 residues. Trimming stripped 4 bases from V and 1 base from J, with 7 bases between. Germline assignment: CDR1 SNHLY and CDR2 FYNNEI. CDR3 coding DNA: TGTGCCAGCAGTGTCGGGATCCAAGAGACCCAGTACTTC. Amino acid sequence: CASSVGIQETQYF.

CDR3 amino acids: CSVDSNYGYTF. The CDR3 DNA reads as TGCAGCGTTGACAGTAACTATGGCTACACCTTC. The chain joins TRBV29-1 to TRBJ1-2; D unclear. V lost 3 bases, J lost 1 base, and 3 bases lay in between. Germline loops: CDR1 SQVTM, CDR2 ANQGSEA. The CDR3 is 11 amino acids.

This chain uses TRBV6-2 or TRBV6-3 with TRBJ2-3, with D uncertain. Per the germline V gene, CDR1 is MNHEY and CDR2 is SVGEGT. CDR3 length: 12 amino acids. With 5 bases removed from V and 5 bases from J, the gap between germline ends came to 8 bases. This chain's CDR3 is CASSTLRDTQYF. CDR3 in DNA: TGTGCCAGCAGTACTCTTCGAGATACGCAGTATTTT.

This clonotype was found a few times. This sequence joins TRBV3-1 and TRBJ2-1; the D is unclear. CDR3 length equals 12 residues. Deletions cut 0 bases from V and 7 bases from J, with 4 bases between. Per germline, CDR1 LGHDT and CDR2 YNNKEL (reference sequence). DNA for the CDR3: TGTGCCAGCAGCCAAGATCGTAATGAGCAGTTCTTC. Residues: CASSQDRNEQFF.

This clonotype was recorded many times. The chain couples TRBV12-3 or TRBV12-4 to TRBJ2-1; maybe TRBD2 (6 bases). The CDR3 spans 14 residues. Trimming removed 6 bases from V and 2 bases from J, with 11 bases in between. In DNA, the CDR3 is TGTGCCAGCAGCCCAGGGACTCCCTACAATGAGCAGTTCTTC. Residues: CASSPGTPYNEQFF.

The V call is TRBV5-1, the J call TRBJ1-4; D is ambiguous. V was cut by 4 bases and J by 4 bases, with 11 bases left in between. Germline V gene data show CDR1 as SGHRS and CDR2 as YFSETQ. CDR3 length equals 14 residues. In DNA, the CDR3 is TGCGCCAGCAGCCCTCCGGACGGTAATGAAAAACTGTTTTTT. Amino acids: CASSPPDGNEKLFF.

The count of this clonotype is one. The chain couples TRBV19 to TRBJ2-1; maybe TRBD2 (7 bases). The CDR3 contains 13 residues. Deletions cut 5 bases from V and 14 bases from J, with 19 bases between. The germline V gene encodes CDR1 LNHDA and CDR2 SQIVND (reference sequence). As DNA, the CDR3 is TGTGCCAGTAGTCCCCGGGGGCGGGAGAGGGAGTTCTTC. The encoded protein is CASSPRGREREFF.

CDR3 region: CATSDPLAGDTVPQYF. The CDR3 DNA sequence: TGTGCCACCAGTGATCCGCTAGCGGGAGATACTGTCCCGCAGTATTTT. The chain combines TRBV24-1 with TRBJ2-3; 10 bases align to TRBD2. The CDR3 is made up of 16 amino acids. V was clipped by 3 bases and J by 10 bases; unmatched bases: 12. Germline V gene data show CDR1 as KGHDR and CDR2 as SFDVKD.

Within the sample, this clonotype is medium-sized. This chain joins TRBV25-1 and TRBJ1-6; D call uncertain. Trimming shortened V by 4 bases and J by 6 bases, and 7 bases separated the two germline ends. The germline gives CDR1 MGHDK, CDR2 SYGVNS. The CDR3 is 13 residues long. The CDR3 nucleotides read TGTGCCAGCAGTGTCAGCACTAATTCACCCCTCCACTTT. It encodes CASSVSTNSPLHF.

The chain uses TRBV11-2 and TRBJ2-7; D is possibly TRBD2 (6 bases). The V gene's germline CDR1 is SGHAT and CDR2 FQNNGV. V was shortened by 2 bases and J by 1 base, with 18 bases between the two germline ends. CDR3 length equals 17 residues. As DNA, the CDR3 is TGTGCCAGCAGCTTAACCGGAGTCGGGACTTCTTCCTACGAGCAGTACTTC. Protein sequence: CASSLTGVGTSSYEQYF.

This rearrangement joins TRBV20-1 to TRBJ1-2, with D possibly being TRBD1 (6 bases). V was shortened by 2 bases and J by 4 bases, with 14 bases between the two germline ends. CDR1 is DFQATT and CDR2 is SNEGSKA in the germline V gene (reference sequence). CDR3 length: 14 residues. The CDR3 DNA is TGCAGTGCTAGACCGAACGGACAGTTCTATGGCTACACCTTC. This gives the protein CSARPNGQFYGYTF.